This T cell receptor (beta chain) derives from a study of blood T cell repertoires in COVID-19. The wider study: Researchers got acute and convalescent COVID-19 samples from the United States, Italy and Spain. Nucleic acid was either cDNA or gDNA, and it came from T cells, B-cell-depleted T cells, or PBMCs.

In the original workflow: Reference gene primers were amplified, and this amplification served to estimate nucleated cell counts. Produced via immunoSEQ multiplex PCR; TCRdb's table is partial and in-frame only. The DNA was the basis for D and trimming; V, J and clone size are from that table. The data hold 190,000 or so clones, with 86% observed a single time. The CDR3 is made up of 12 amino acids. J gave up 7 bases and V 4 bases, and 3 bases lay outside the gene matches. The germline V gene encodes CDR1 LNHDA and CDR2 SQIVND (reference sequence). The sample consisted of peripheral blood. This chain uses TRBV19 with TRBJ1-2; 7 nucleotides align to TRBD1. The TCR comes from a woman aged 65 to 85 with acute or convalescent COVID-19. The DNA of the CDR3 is TGTGCCAGTAGTAACAGGGGAGCTGGCTACACCTTC. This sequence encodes CASSNRGAGYTF.